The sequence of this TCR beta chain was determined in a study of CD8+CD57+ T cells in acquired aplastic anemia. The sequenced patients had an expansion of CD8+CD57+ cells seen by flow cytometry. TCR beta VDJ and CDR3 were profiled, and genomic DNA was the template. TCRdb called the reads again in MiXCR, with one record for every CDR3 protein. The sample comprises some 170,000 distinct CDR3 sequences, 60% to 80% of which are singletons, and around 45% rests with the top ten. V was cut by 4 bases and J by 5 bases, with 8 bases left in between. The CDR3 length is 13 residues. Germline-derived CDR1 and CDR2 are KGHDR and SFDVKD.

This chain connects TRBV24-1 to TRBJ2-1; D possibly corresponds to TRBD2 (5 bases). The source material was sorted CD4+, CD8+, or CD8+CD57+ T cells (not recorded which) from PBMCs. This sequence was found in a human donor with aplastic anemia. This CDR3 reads CATSDLRDNEQFF. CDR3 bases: TGTGCCACCAGTGACCTGAGGGACAATGAGCAGTTCTTC.